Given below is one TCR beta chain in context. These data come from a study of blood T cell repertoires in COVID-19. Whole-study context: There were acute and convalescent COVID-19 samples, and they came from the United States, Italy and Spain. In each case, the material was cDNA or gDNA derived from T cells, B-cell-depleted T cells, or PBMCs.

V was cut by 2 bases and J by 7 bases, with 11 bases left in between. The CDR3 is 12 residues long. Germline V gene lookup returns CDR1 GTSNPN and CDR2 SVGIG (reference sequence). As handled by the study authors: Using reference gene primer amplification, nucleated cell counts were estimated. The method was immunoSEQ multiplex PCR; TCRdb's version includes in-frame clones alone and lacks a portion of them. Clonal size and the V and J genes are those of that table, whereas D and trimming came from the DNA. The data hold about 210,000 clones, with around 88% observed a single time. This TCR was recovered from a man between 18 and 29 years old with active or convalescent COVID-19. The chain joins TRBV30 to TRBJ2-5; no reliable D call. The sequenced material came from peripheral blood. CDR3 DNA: TGTGCCTGGAGTCTGCCCCCCGGGACCCAGTACTTC. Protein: CAWSLPPGTQYF.